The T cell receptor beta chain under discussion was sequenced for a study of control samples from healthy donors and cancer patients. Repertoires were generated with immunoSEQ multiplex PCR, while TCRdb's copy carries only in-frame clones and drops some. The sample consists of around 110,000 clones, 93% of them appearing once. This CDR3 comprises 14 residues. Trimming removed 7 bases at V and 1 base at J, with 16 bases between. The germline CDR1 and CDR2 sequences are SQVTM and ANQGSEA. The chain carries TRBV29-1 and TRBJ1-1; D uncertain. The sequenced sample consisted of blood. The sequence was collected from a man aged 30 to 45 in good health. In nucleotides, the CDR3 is TGCAGCGCCAAAGGCAGGACCACGAACACTGAAGCTTTCTTT. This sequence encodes CSAKGRTTNTEAFF.